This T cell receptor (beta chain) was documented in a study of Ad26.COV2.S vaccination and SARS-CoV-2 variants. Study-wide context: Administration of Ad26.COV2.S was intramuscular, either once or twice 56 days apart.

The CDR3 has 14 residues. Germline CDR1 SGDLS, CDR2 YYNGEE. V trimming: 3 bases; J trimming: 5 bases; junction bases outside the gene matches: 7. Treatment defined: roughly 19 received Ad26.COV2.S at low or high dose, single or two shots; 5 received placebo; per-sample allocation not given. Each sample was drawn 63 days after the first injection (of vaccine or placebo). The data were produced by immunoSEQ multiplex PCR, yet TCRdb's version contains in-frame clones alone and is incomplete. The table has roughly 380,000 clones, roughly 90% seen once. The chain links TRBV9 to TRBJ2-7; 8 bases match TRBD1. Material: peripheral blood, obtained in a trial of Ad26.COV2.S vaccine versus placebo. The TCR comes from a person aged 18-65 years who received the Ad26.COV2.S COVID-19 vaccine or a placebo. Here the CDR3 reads CASSASGGPHEQYF. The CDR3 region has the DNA TGTGCCAGCAGCGCTTCAGGGGGCCCCCACGAGCAGTACTTC. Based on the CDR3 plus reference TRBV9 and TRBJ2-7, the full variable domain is DSGVTQTPKHLITATGQRVTLRCSPRSGDLSVYWYQQSLDQGLQFLIQYYNGEERAKGNILERFSAQQFPDLHSELNLSSLELGDSALYFCASSASGGPHEQYFGPGTRLTVT.